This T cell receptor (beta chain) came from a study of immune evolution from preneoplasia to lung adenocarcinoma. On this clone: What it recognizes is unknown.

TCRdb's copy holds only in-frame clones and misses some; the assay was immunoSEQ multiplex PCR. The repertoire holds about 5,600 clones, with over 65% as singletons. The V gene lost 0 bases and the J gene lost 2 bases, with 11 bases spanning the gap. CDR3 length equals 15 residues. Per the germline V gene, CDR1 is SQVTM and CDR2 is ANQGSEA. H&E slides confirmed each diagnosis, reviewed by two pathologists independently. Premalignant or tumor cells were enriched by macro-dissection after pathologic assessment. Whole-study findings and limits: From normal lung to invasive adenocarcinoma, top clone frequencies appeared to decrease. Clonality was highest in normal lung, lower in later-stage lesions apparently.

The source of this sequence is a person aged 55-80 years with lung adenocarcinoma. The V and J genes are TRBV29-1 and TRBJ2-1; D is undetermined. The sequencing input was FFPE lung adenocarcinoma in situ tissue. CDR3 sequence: CSVEEEQRPYNEQFF. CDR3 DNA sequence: TGCAGCGTTGAAGAGGAGCAGAGACCCTACAATGAGCAGTTCTTC.